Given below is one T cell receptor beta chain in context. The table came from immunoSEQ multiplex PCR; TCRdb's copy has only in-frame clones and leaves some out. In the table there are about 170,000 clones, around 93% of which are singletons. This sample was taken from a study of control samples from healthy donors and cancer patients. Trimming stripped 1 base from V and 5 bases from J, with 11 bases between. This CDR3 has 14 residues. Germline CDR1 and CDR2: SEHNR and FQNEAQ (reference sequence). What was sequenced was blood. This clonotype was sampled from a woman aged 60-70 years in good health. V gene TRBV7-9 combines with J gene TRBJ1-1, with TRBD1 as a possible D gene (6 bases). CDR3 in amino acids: CASSLEGRGTEAFF. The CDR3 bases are TGTGCCAGCAGCTTAGAGGGCAGGGGAACTGAAGCTTTCTTT. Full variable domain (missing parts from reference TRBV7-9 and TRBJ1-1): DTGVSQNPRHKITKRGQNVTFRCDPISEHNRLYWYRQTLGQGPEFLTYFQNEAQLEKSRLLSDRFSAERPKGSFSTLEIQRTEQGDSAMYLCASSLEGRGTEAFFGQGTRLTVV.